The clone carrying this T cell receptor (beta chain) came up a few times. The antigen remains unidentified. The source of the sample is a study of T-cell reconstitution after alpha-beta-depleted transplantation in children. Notes on the study in general: The authors attributed T-cell counts and diversity one year after transplant mostly to newly produced T cells.

Per the germline V gene, CDR1 is WSHSY and CDR2 is SAAADI. With 5 bases removed from V and 1 base from J, the gap between germline ends came to 14 bases. The CDR3 sequence is 15 residues long. Unique molecular identifiers featured in how the TCRbeta library was prepared. TCRdb reprocessed the PCR reads via MiXCR and lists one record per CDR3 protein. Here the sample spans approximately 190,000 distinct CDR3 sequences, approximately 8.4% being singletons. This TCR came from a male patient aged 2-15 years who had a stem cell transplant for acute myeloid leukemia, so the T cells may come from the graft donor. The starting material was PBMCs, mostly from graft donor cells, obtained 360 days after TCRalphabeta/CD19-depleted stem cell transplant. The chain is built from TRBV10-2 and TRBJ2-5; D may be TRBD2 (6 bases). The CDR3 DNA reads TGCGCCAGCAGTACCACGGACTATTCCCAAGAGACCCAGTACTTC. It codes for CASSTTDYSQETQYF.